This passage covers 32 T cell receptor beta chains from one sample sequenced in a study of T cells in Graves' hyperthyroidism and ophthalmopathy. Regions amplified from RNA transcripts were the TCR beta CDR3 regions. Using the HTBI primer set, a first-round RT-PCR was run on the TCR CDR3. MiXCR, applied by TCRdb to the multiplex PCR reads, yields one record per CDR3 protein. The repertoire has 350,000 to 450,000 distinct CDR3 sequences, about 14% of them found once; the top ten carry approximately 29%. The sample comprised blood. The receptor source for this set is a man in his forties or fifties with Graves' ophthalmopathy.

This clonotype has ten or more counts. This chain joins TRBV11-1 and TRBJ2-5; 14 bases align to TRBD2. The CDR3 has 16 amino acids. Trimming cost V 4 bases and J 5 bases; bases outside gene matches: 6. CDR1 is SGHAT and CDR2 is FQDESV in the germline V gene (reference sequence). In DNA form, the CDR3 reads TGTGCCAGCAGCTCGGGACTAGCGGGAGAGTTCGAGACCCAGTACTTC. Translation gives CASSSGLAGEFETQYF.

Of note for this clonotype: Possible read error: a much larger clone is one base away. The chain employs TRBV3-1 and TRBJ2-3; the D is unclear. Germline V gene sequence: CDR1 LGHDT, CDR2 YNNKEL (reference sequence). CDR3 length: 15 residues. The CDR3 DNA follows: TGTGCCGGCAGCCCCTTTCCGGTTCGCACAGATACGCAGTATTTT. Protein product: CAGSPFPVRTDTQYF.

The rearrangement uses TRBV19 and TRBJ2-1; 7 bases line up with TRBD1. Germline CDR1 and CDR2: LNHDA and SQIVND (reference sequence). Germline trimming cut 10 bases from V and 1 base from J; bases unmatched to any gene: 10. The CDR3 consists of 15 residues. CDR3 sequence: CAILKGQRSYNEQFF. The CDR3 DNA reads TGTGCCATCTTAAAGGGACAGAGGTCCTACAATGAGCAGTTCTTC.

Only a few counts were recorded for this clonotype. The chain joins TRBV24-1 to TRBJ1-2; no firm D call. This CDR3 contains 13 residues. Trimming removed 0 bases at V and 6 bases at J, with 7 bases between. Germline V gene data show CDR1 as KGHDR and CDR2 as SFDVKD. In DNA form, the CDR3 reads TGTGCCACCAGTGATTTGAAAGGGAATGGCTACACCTTC. Amino acids: CATSDLKGNGYTF.

This sequence joins TRBV7-9 and TRBJ1-1; D gene ambiguous. CDR3 length equals 14 residues. The V end was cut by 2 bases, the J end by 0 bases, with 7 bases between. The germline V gene encodes CDR1 SEHNR and CDR2 FQNEAQ (reference sequence). DNA of the CDR3: TGTGCCAGCAGCTTATTAGAGATGAACACTGAAGCTTTCTTT. Its translation: CASSLLEMNTEAFF.

This clonotype was picked up many times. This chain connects TRBV29-1 to TRBJ2-7; D is possibly TRBD2 (5 bases). V was pared by 8 bases and J by 6 bases, with 14 bases between. Germline V lookup: CDR1 SQVTM, CDR2 ANQGSEA. The CDR3 loop spans 11 amino acids. The CDR3 reads CSSRGSGEQYF. DNA for the CDR3: TGCAGCTCCCGAGGGTCGGGCGAGCAGTACTTC.

This clonotype was detected ten times or more. V usage is TRBV11-2 and J usage is TRBJ2-5, with no clear D. The CDR3 runs to 13 residues. From germline, CDR1 is SGHAT and CDR2 FQNNGV. Trimming pared 0 bases from V and 4 bases from J, leaving 6 bases between. The CDR3 reads CASSLEKRETQYF. The CDR3 nucleotides are TGTGCCAGCAGCTTAGAAAAGCGAGAGACCCAGTACTTC. The full variable domain, in which reference TRBV11-2 and TRBJ2-5 provide the parts outside the CDR3, is EAGVAQSPRYKIIEKRQSVAFWCNPISGHATLYWYQQILGQGPKLLIQFQNNGVVDDSQLPKDRFSAERLKGVDSTLKIQPAKLEDSAVYLCASSLEKRETQYFGPGTRLLVL.

This clonotype came up many times. V gene TRBV7-9 combines with J gene TRBJ1-1; D ambiguous. The CDR3 length is 14 residues. Per the germline V gene, CDR1 is SEHNR and CDR2 is FQNEAQ (reference sequence). The ends were cut back, 2 bases at V and 7 bases at J, with 14 bases in the middle. CDR3 DNA sequence: TGTGCCAGCAGCTTAAGTACCTCCCCCAGTGAAGCTTTCTTT. Its protein is CASSLSTSPSEAFF.

This clonotype was seen at least ten times. This rearrangement joins TRBV14 to TRBJ2-7, with unresolved D. V shed 4 bases and J shed 5 bases, with 12 bases lying between them. CDR3 size: 13 residues. Per germline, CDR1 SGHDN and CDR2 FVKESK. The CDR3 spells CASSPGALDEQYF. The CDR3 coding sequence is TGTGCCAGCAGCCCCGGAGCCCTGGACGAGCAGTACTTC. The whole variable domain, remainder taken from reference TRBV14 and TRBJ2-7, is EAGVTQFPSHSVIEKGQTVTLRCDPISGHDNLYWYRRVMGKEIKFLLHFVKESKQDESGMPNNRFLAERTGGTYSTLKVQPAELEDSGVYFCASSPGALDEQYFGPGTRLTVT.

On this clonotype itself: This may be a read error, as it is one base from a much larger clone. This chain connects TRBV20-1 to TRBJ2-7; the match to TRBD2 covers 10 bases. Germline trimming cut 5 bases from V and 10 bases from J; bases unmatched to any gene: 14. Germline values: CDR1 DFQATT, CDR2 SNEGSKA (reference sequence). There are 14 residues in the CDR3. CDR3 bases: TGCAGTGCTGGGTCTAGCGGGAGTCTTTCCGACCAGTACTTC. It translates to CSAGSSGSLSDQYF.

In this sample, this clonotype turned up many times. The gene calls are TRBV30 and TRBJ2-7, with D possibly matching TRBD1 (6 bases). CDR1 GTSNPN and CDR2 SVGIG come from the germline V gene (reference sequence). The V end lost 1 base, the J end lost 3 bases, and 10 bases lay between the germline ends. CDR3 length equals 13 residues. The CDR3 DNA reads TGTGCCTGGAGTGGGACAGCCTTCTACGAGCAGTACTTC. This gives the protein CAWSGTAFYEQYF.

This clonotype has only a few counts. The chain is built from TRBV4-1 and TRBJ1-5, with D unclear. V lost 1 base, J lost 6 bases, and 19 bases lay in between. CDR3 length: 17 residues. Germline CDR1 MGHRA, CDR2 YSYEKL. The CDR3 DNA reads as TGCGCCAGCAGCCAAGGTGTAAAGGGTCCGATCGGTCAGCCCCAGCATTTT. Its translation is CASSQGVKGPIGQPQHF.

This clonotype has ten or more counts. This chain links TRBV29-1 with TRBJ2-5, with 9 bases lining up with TRBD2. Germline trimming cut 3 bases from V and 5 bases from J; bases unmatched to any gene: 10. The CDR3 runs 15 residues. CDR1 is SQVTM and CDR2 is ANQGSEA in the germline V gene. DNA for the CDR3: TGCAGCGTTGAGGGCGCTAGCGGGATCAGGGAGACCCAGTACTTC. Its protein product is CSVEGASGIRETQYF.

This rearrangement joins TRBV24-1 to TRBJ1-1; possible D gene TRBD1, 5 bases. This CDR3 is 13 amino acids long. The ends were cut back, 4 bases at V and 5 bases at J, with 10 bases in the middle. Germline CDR1 KGHDR, CDR2 SFDVKD. CDR3 residues: CATSEGRGTEAFF. The CDR3 region has the DNA TGTGCCACCAGTGAAGGTCGGGGGACTGAAGCTTTCTTT.

This clonotype was detected ten times or more. J is TRBJ2-3 and V is TRBV3-1, with TRBD2 as a possible D gene (5 bases). The CDR3 consists of 17 residues. V was pared by 1 base and J by 3 bases, with 17 bases between. Germline V lookup: CDR1 LGHDT, CDR2 YNNKEL (reference sequence). For the CDR3, the DNA is TGTGCCAGCAGCCAAGTTCTAGGGAGAGTTGGTACAGATACGCAGTATTTT. It encodes CASSQVLGRVGTDTQYF.

This clonotype came up many times. This chain connects TRBV12-3 or TRBV12-4 to TRBJ2-1; 10 nucleotides align to TRBD2. The CDR3 is made up of 15 amino acids. The V and J ends lost 3 bases and 5 bases, in that order; junction bases with no gene match: 4. The CDR3 region is CASSFTSGINNEQFF. Here the CDR3 DNA reads TGTGCCAGCAGTTTTACTAGCGGGATAAACAATGAGCAGTTCTTC.

V usage is TRBV5-6 and J usage is TRBJ1-2, with a tentative D call TRBD1 (5 bases). V shed 4 bases and J shed 3 bases, with 16 bases lying between them. CDR3 length: 15 amino acids. The germline V gene has CDR1 SGHDT and CDR2 YYEEEE. Here the CDR3 DNA reads TGTGCCAGCAGCCCCGAGGGGCCAGCCTACTATGGCTACACCTTC. Its translation: CASSPEGPAYYGYTF.

This clonotype was observed many times. This chain links TRBV18 with TRBJ2-7; D is unresolved. The CDR3 loop spans 13 amino acids. The germline CDR1 and CDR2 sequences are KGHSH and LQKENI. V was shortened by 4 bases and J by 3 bases, with 10 bases between the two germline ends. CDR3 DNA sequence: TGTGCCAGCTCACAGAACTCTGACTACGAGCAGTACTTC. The encoded protein is CASSQNSDYEQYF.

This clonotype was counted at least ten times. V is TRBV7-9 and J is TRBJ2-1; TRBD2 matches at 9 bases. CDR1 is SEHNR and CDR2 is FQNEAQ in the germline V gene (reference sequence). Trimming removed 5 bases from V and 0 bases from J; junction bases left unmatched: 2. The CDR3 has 15 residues. Written as DNA, the CDR3 is TGTGCCAGCAGCCCTAGCGGGAACTCCTACAATGAGCAGTTCTTC. Translated: CASSPSGNSYNEQFF.

In its sample, this clonotype was seen many times. The chain uses TRBV11-1 and TRBJ2-7; TRBD1 matches 8 bases. From germline, CDR1 is SGHAT and CDR2 FQDESV (reference sequence). With V trimmed by 5 bases and J by 1 base, 7 bases remained unmatched. CDR3 length: 15 residues. The CDR3 nucleotides are TGTGCCAGCAGCCCCACAGGGGGAGAATCCTACGAGCAGTACTTC. Residues: CASSPTGGESYEQYF.

This clonotype was seen at least ten times. The chain joins TRBV12-3 or TRBV12-4 to TRBJ2-7; 7 bases align to TRBD1. The V segment lost 7 bases and the J segment 2 bases; nucleotides outside the gene matches: 5. CDR3 length equals 13 residues. The CDR3 bases are TGTGCCAGCAACAGTCAGGGGGCCTACGAGCAGTACTTC. Protein: CASNSQGAYEQYF.

CDR3 residues: CASSLRVALSSYNEQFF. Written as DNA, the CDR3 is TGTGCCAGCAGCTTAAGGGTGGCCCTGAGCTCCTACAATGAGCAGTTCTTC. The chain joins TRBV7-9 to TRBJ2-1; no clear D. Germline V gives CDR1 SEHNR, CDR2 FQNEAQ (reference sequence). V was pared by 2 bases and J by 0 bases, with 14 bases between. CDR3 length: 17 amino acids. Full variable domain (outside the CDR3, taken from reference TRBV7-9 and TRBJ2-1): DTGVSQNPRHKITKRGQNVTFRCDPISEHNRLYWYRQTLGQGPEFLTYFQNEAQLEKSRLLSDRFSAERPKGSFSTLEIQRTEQGDSAMYLCASSLRVALSSYNEQFFGPGTRLTVL.

This clonotype showed up many times. The V and J genes are TRBV20-1 and TRBJ2-5; D may be TRBD2 (5 bases). CDR3 length: 13 amino acids. V shed 2 bases and J shed 1 base, with 8 bases lying between them. Per germline, CDR1 DFQATT and CDR2 SNEGSKA (reference sequence). The CDR3 is CSARMSGQETQYF. CDR3 coding DNA: TGCAGTGCTAGAATGAGCGGCCAAGAGACCCAGTACTTC.

This clonotype was seen ten or more times. The chain links TRBV5-1 to TRBJ1-3; D is unclear. V lost 0 bases and J 1 base, leaving 8 bases between the germline ends. The CDR3 is 15 residues long. Germline-derived CDR1 and CDR2 are SGHRS and YFSETQ. CDR3 in DNA: TGCGCCAGCAGCTTGGCCTCAGAGTCTGGAAACACCATATATTTT. Translated: CASSLASESGNTIYF. Full variable domain (missing parts from reference TRBV5-1 and TRBJ1-3): KAGVTQTPRYLIKTRGQQVTLSCSPISGHRSVSWYQQTPGQGLQFLFEYFSETQRNKGNFPGRFSGRQFSNSRSEMNVSTLELGDSALYLCASSLASESGNTIYFGEGSWLTVV.

A few counts support this clonotype. V is TRBV19 and J is TRBJ2-7; TRBD1 matches at 9 bases. This CDR3 is 13 amino acids long. Germline trimming cut 10 bases from V and 3 bases from J; bases unmatched to any gene: 7. Germline V CDR1 and CDR2: LNHDA, SQIVND (reference sequence). The CDR3 protein is CATGTGLYYEQYF. CDR3 DNA sequence: TGTGCCACCGGGACAGGGCTTTACTACGAGCAGTACTTC.

This clonotype has at least ten counts. The chain carries TRBV20-1 and TRBJ1-6, with D possibly TRBD1 on 5 matching bases. Between the trimmed V and J ends, which lost 7 bases and 2 bases, there was a span of 9 bases. The CDR3 spans 13 residues. The germline V gene encodes CDR1 DFQATT and CDR2 SNEGSKA (reference sequence). In DNA, the CDR3 is TGCAGTGTAGGGGAACCCTATAATTCACCCCTCCACTTT. Protein product: CSVGEPYNSPLHF.

This clonotype was counted a few times. This chain links TRBV24-1 with TRBJ1-3; TRBD1 might be the D (5 bases). The CDR3 spans 14 residues. V gave up 3 bases and J gave up 5 bases, with 10 bases separating them. The germline gives CDR1 KGHDR, CDR2 SFDVKD. The CDR3 nucleotides are TGTGCCACCAGTGATACGAGACAGAGAAACACCATATATTTT. Its protein is CATSDTRQRNTIYF.

This clonotype was seen at least ten times. The rearrangement uses TRBV7-8 and TRBJ2-3; the D is unclear. With 7 bases removed from V and 2 bases from J, the gap between germline ends came to 19 bases. Germline assignment: CDR1 SGHVS and CDR2 FQNEAQ. The CDR3 is 16 amino acids. In DNA, the CDR3 is TGTGCCAGCACCCCCCGTCGCTTAGCTGCCACAGATACGCAGTATTTT. Amino acid sequence: CASTPRRLAATDTQYF.

This chain uses TRBV4-2 with TRBJ1-2; D might be TRBD1 (6 bases). CDR1 is LGHNA and CDR2 is YNFKEQ in the germline V gene. The CDR3 runs to 15 residues. Trimming removed 0 bases from V and 4 bases from J, with 12 bases in between. The chain's CDR3 is CASSQETGNSYGYTF. The CDR3 nucleotides are TGTGCCAGCAGCCAAGAGACAGGCAATTCCTATGGCTACACCTTC.

This clonotype was seen more than once but under ten times. The J gene is TRBJ2-1, the V gene TRBV3-1; TRBD1 might be the D (6 bases). CDR3 size: 16 residues. Germline values: CDR1 LGHDT, CDR2 YNNKEL (reference sequence). Trimming took 1 base from V and 0 from J, leaving 10 bases between them. Here the CDR3 DNA reads TGTGCCAGCAGCCAAGGGCCAGGGGTCTCCTACAATGAGCAGTTCTTC. This encodes CASSQGPGVSYNEQFF.

In this sample, this clonotype turned up many times. Here the CDR3 reads CASTFSGSNRNEQFF. The CDR3 DNA follows: TGTGCCAGTACCTTTAGCGGGAGTAACAGAAATGAGCAGTTCTTC. The chain uses TRBV19 and TRBJ2-1; TRBD2 matches at 9 bases. The V and J ends lost 7 bases and 7 bases, in that order; junction bases with no gene match: 11. This CDR3 comprises 15 residues. Germline V gives CDR1 LNHDA, CDR2 SQIVND (reference sequence).

The sample holds many counts of this clonotype. The chain joins TRBV27 to TRBJ2-3; the D gene is possibly TRBD1 (5 bases). The germline CDR1 and CDR2 sequences are MNHEY and SMNVEV (reference sequence). The V end lost 4 bases, the J end lost 5 bases, and 13 bases lay between the germline ends. The CDR3 covers 14 residues. The CDR3, as DNA: TGTGCCAGCAGTTCGGACACCTGGGGAGATACGCAGTATTTT. This gives the protein CASSSDTWGDTQYF.